This T cell receptor beta chain is drawn from a study of T-cell reconstitution after alpha-beta-depleted transplantation in children. Study-wide points: Several hundred rapidly expanded clones from non-depleted graft cells reportedly supplied alpha-beta T cells about two months post-transplant.

Concerning this clonotype: Its cognate antigen is unknown.

CDR1 is MDHEN, CDR2 SYDVKM, per germline. V shed 7 bases, J shed 4 bases, and the junction held 4 bases outside the gene matches. The length of the CDR3 is 12 residues. Preparation of the TCRbeta library involved a method that used unique molecular identifiers. TCRdb re-called the PCR reads through MiXCR, storing one row per CDR3 protein. The data contain 500,000 to 650,000 distinct CDR3 sequences, 9.5% to 12% of them singletons. This receptor was identified in a female patient younger than 10 who had a stem cell transplant for aplastic anemia, so the T cells may come from the graft donor. The chain links TRBV28 to TRBJ2-7; the match to TRBD1 covers 7 bases. The specimen was PBMCs, mostly from graft donor cells, collected 180 days after TCRalphabeta/CD19-depleted stem cell transplant. CDR3 coding DNA: TGTGCCAGCAAGAAACAGGGGTACGAGCAGTACTTC. Translation: CASKKQGYEQYF.